This passage covers 3 T cell receptor beta chains from one sample sequenced in a study of identical twins. A single record per CDR3 protein comes from TCRdb applying MiXCR to the 5' RACE reads. Here the sample spans some 560,000 distinct CDR3 sequences, around a tenth being singletons. The data also belong to a second study, concerning yellow fever vaccine responses in identical twins.

Sequencing input: PBMCs. Receptor source: a woman in her late teens or twenties in good health.

CDR3 region: CSAMTGNYGYTF. The CDR3 DNA follows: TGCAGCGCCATGACAGGGAACTATGGCTACACCTTC. The chain links TRBV29-1 to TRBJ1-2, with 7 bases aligning to TRBD1. Trimming removed 7 bases from V and 2 bases from J; junction bases left unmatched: 4. Per the germline V gene, CDR1 is SQVTM and CDR2 is ANQGSEA. There are 12 residues in the CDR3.

This clonotype appeared many times. This chain uses TRBV20-1 with TRBJ1-1; no clear D gene. V dropped 3 bases and J dropped 1 base, with 6 bases sitting between them. The CDR3 is 12 amino acids. Germline V CDR1 and CDR2: DFQATT, SNEGSKA (reference sequence). CDR3 sequence (DNA): TGCAGTGCTAGTCGGGGGAACACTGAAGCTTTCTTT. It encodes CSASRGNTEAFF.

The sample holds a few counts of this clonotype. The J gene is TRBJ1-3, the V gene TRBV12-3 or TRBV12-4; possibly TRBD1 for D (6 bases). With 6 bases removed from V and 0 bases from J, the gap between germline ends came to 9 bases. The CDR3 contains 14 residues. CDR3 amino acids: CASRYRDSGNTIYF. CDR3 DNA: TGTGCCAGCAGATACAGGGACTCTGGAAACACCATATATTTT.